This T cell receptor beta chain was sequenced in a study of read filtering for tumor transcriptome and immune sequencing. There are 16 residues in the CDR3. V shed 4 bases and J shed 5 bases, with 20 bases lying between them. Germline loops: CDR1 SGHTA, CDR2 FQGNSA. This clonotype was seen ten or more times. Antigen: not known. Study-wide points: This fraction held mixed bone marrow immune cells after CD138-negative sorting. Even smaller IR-seq throughput identified most shared clonotypes.

From approximately 430 ng of RNA, a library with molecular barcoded alpha/delta and beta/gamma adaptors was made. TCRdb re-called the reads with MiXCR, one entry per CDR3 protein. The sample lists tens of thousands of distinct CDR3 sequences, approximately 15% occurring once. The J gene is TRBJ1-1, the V gene TRBV7-2, with D possibly being TRBD1 (5 bases). The receptor was isolated from a donor aged 40 or older with multiple myeloma. The sequencing input was a population of CD138-negative cells sorted from bone marrow. CDR3 sequence reads: CASSSFTGSGTTEAFF. The CDR3 nucleotides read TGTGCCAGCAGCTCTTTCACCGGTTCAGGGACTACTGAAGCTTTCTTT.